One sample yielded the 15 T cell receptor beta chains listed below, sequenced in a study of T-cell reconstitution after alpha-beta-depleted transplantation in children. Unique molecular identifiers were incorporated into the prepared TCRbeta library. TCRdb processed the PCR reads anew with MiXCR; each CDR3 protein has one entry. The table lists over 400,000 distinct CDR3 sequences, around 13% of them singletons. The sample here was PBMCs from the stem cell graft donor, taken from the stem cell graft. These receptors were obtained from a human donor who donated a stem cell graft to a child with combined immunodeficiency.

J is TRBJ1-6 and V is TRBV28; 9 positions agree with TRBD1. This CDR3 has 14 amino acids. Germline loops: CDR1 MDHEN, CDR2 SYDVKM. V trimming: 5 bases; J trimming: 6 bases; junction bases outside the gene matches: 2. The CDR3 region has the DNA TGTGCCAGCAGTAACAGGGGGCTTAATTCACCCCTCCACTTT. Amino acids: CASSNRGLNSPLHF. The full variable domain, rest sourced from reference TRBV28 and TRBJ1-6, is DVKVTQSSRYLVKRTGEKVFLECVQDMDHENMFWYRQDPGLGLRLIYFSYDVKMKEKGDIPEGYSVSREKKERFSLILESASTNQTSMYLCASSNRGLNSPLHFGNGTRLTVT.

The sample holds a few counts of this clonotype. This chain connects TRBV12-3 or TRBV12-4 to TRBJ1-6; TRBD1 might be the D (6 bases). The CDR3 sequence is 13 residues long. Trimming cost V 7 bases and J 10 bases, with 14 bases left between them. For the CDR3, the DNA is TGTGCCAGCACCACAGGGATTGAGTCACCCCTCCACTTT. Translated, it gives CASTTGIESPLHF.

The gene calls are TRBV20-1 and TRBJ1-1; D gene ambiguous. The CDR3 has 14 amino acids. V gave up 0 bases and J gave up 5 bases, with 13 bases separating them. CDR1 and CDR2 (germline): DFQATT, SNEGSKA (reference sequence). CDR3 in DNA: TGCAGTGCTAGAGATTTGGAGGGAGCGACTGAAGCTTTCTTT. Protein: CSARDLEGATEAFF.

The chain has TRBV5-1 and TRBJ2-2; D might be TRBD2 (7 bases). CDR3 length equals 18 residues. Between the trimmed V and J ends, which lost 5 bases and 0 bases, there was a span of 20 bases. Looked up from germline, CDR1 is SGHRS and CDR2 is YFSETQ. CDR3 in amino acids: CASSWGASGASNTGELFF. The CDR3 nucleotides read TGCGCCAGCAGTTGGGGGGCTAGCGGAGCCTCGAACACCGGGGAGCTGTTTTTT.

This clonotype appeared many times. The chain couples TRBV5-5 to TRBJ1-1; the D gene is possibly TRBD1 (6 bases). The germline gives CDR1 SGHKS, CDR2 YYEKEE (reference sequence). The CDR3 is 12 residues long. The germline V and J ends were trimmed by 2 bases and 9 bases, with 11 bases remaining between them. In DNA form, the CDR3 reads TGTGCCAGCAGCTTTGACAGGTTTAAAGCTTTCTTT. It codes for CASSFDRFKAFF. Drawing the rest from reference TRBV5-5 and TRBJ1-1, the complete variable domain is DAGVTQSPTHLIKTRGQQVTLRCSPISGHKSVSWYQQVLGQGPQFIFQYYEKEERGRGNFPDRFSARQFPNYSSELNVNALLLGDSALYLCASSFDRFKAFFGQGTRLTVV.

This clonotype turned up a few times. The rearrangement joins TRBV19 to TRBJ2-7; D may be TRBD1 (6 bases). Germline-derived CDR1 and CDR2 are LNHDA and SQIVND (reference sequence). The V gene lost 10 bases and the J gene lost 6 bases, with 22 bases spanning the gap. CDR3 length: 14 residues. The CDR3 DNA is TGTGCCACCAGTATAGGATCCCGACAGGCCGAGCAGTACTTC. Its protein product is CATSIGSRQAEQYF. The variable domain in full, completed from reference TRBV19 and TRBJ2-7, reads DGGITQSPKYLFRKEGQNVTLSCEQNLNHDAMYWYRQDPGQGLRLIYYSQIVNDFQKGDIAEGYSVSREKKESFPLTVTSAQKNPTAFYLCATSIGSRQAEQYFGPGTRLTVT.

V gene TRBV5-1 combines with J gene TRBJ2-7; 16 bases align to TRBD2. V lost 2 bases and J lost 6; bases outside the gene matches: 8. There are 17 residues in the CDR3. Germline CDR1 reads SGHRS; CDR2 reads YFSETQ. CDR3 region: CASSFTGTSGRASEQYF. The CDR3 region has the DNA TGCGCCAGCAGCTTTACCGGGACTAGCGGGAGGGCCTCCGAGCAGTACTTC.

This clonotype was seen a few times. The rearrangement links TRBV13 to TRBJ2-3; D possibly corresponds to TRBD1 (6 bases). Germline V lookup: CDR1 PRHDT, CDR2 FYEKMQ (reference sequence). The CDR3 consists of 14 residues. Trimming pared 2 bases from V and 6 bases from J, leaving 12 bases between. The CDR3 nucleotides are TGTGCCAGCAGCTTAACCTCAGGGGATGATACGCAGTATTTT. It encodes CASSLTSGDDTQYF. The entire variable domain, with the rest obtained from reference TRBV13 and TRBJ2-3, is as follows: AAGVIQSPRHLIKEKRETATLKCYPIPRHDTVYWYQQGPGQDPQFLISFYEKMQSDKGSIPDRFSAQQFSDYHSELNMSSLELGDSALYFCASSLTSGDDTQYFGPGTRLTVL.

The chain links TRBV29-1 to TRBJ1-1; 7 bases match TRBD1. The germline V gene encodes CDR1 SQVTM and CDR2 ANQGSEA. The CDR3 extends over 13 amino acids. V lost 7 bases, J lost 8 bases, and 13 bases stayed unmatched. CDR3: CSADKGGSSEAFF. CDR3 in DNA: TGCAGCGCTGACAAAGGGGGCTCGTCGGAAGCTTTCTTT.

This clonotype was counted between two and nine times. This chain connects TRBV20-1 to TRBJ2-3; D is perhaps TRBD2 (5 bases). This CDR3 is 14 amino acids long. Germline CDR1 DFQATT, CDR2 SNEGSKA (reference sequence). The V and J ends lost 5 bases and 6 bases respectively, with 18 bases between them. The CDR3 protein is CSALWPGIPDTQYF. DNA of the CDR3: TGCAGTGCTTTGTGGCCGGGAATTCCCGATACGCAGTATTTT.

Many counts were recorded for this clonotype. The chain employs TRBV29-1 and TRBJ2-1, with 11 bases that match TRBD1. The germline gives CDR1 SQVTM, CDR2 ANQGSEA. CDR3 length: 14 amino acids. V lost 6 bases, J lost 9 bases, and 10 bases stayed unmatched. The CDR3 region has the DNA TGCAGCGTAACCGGGACAGGGGGATGGGGTGAGCAGTTCTTC. The encoded protein is CSVTGTGGWGEQFF.

V usage is TRBV24-1 and J usage is TRBJ2-2, with D possibly matching TRBD1 (6 bases). The V end lost 8 bases, the J end lost 8 bases, and 11 bases lay between the germline ends. The germline V gene has CDR1 KGHDR and CDR2 SFDVKD. CDR3 size: 12 residues. CDR3 protein: CATTQGSGELFF. In DNA form, the CDR3 reads TGTGCCACCACACAGGGTTCTGGGGAGCTGTTTTTT.

The sample holds many counts of this clonotype. CDR3 in amino acids: CALKAVGEQFF. In nucleotides, the CDR3 is TGTGCCTTGAAGGCAGTGGGTGAGCAGTTCTTC. The chain links TRBV30 to TRBJ2-1; D unresolved. CDR1 is GTSNPN and CDR2 is SVGIG in the germline V gene (reference sequence). V was shortened by 7 bases and J by 9 bases, with 13 bases between the two germline ends. The CDR3 is 11 amino acids.

This clonotype was recorded many times. The V call is TRBV27, the J call TRBJ1-2; D not resolved. CDR3 length equals 13 residues. Germline assignment: CDR1 MNHEY and CDR2 SMNVEV (reference sequence). V lost 3 bases and J 2 bases, leaving 7 bases between the germline ends. CDR3 sequence (DNA): TGTGCCAGCAGTTTGGCTGAAAACTATGGCTACACCTTC. Its translation is CASSLAENYGYTF.

J is TRBJ2-3 and V is TRBV5-1; 14 nucleotides line up with TRBD2. The CDR3 consists of 17 residues. The junction had 5 bases not matched to a gene; V was cut back by 2 bases and J by 3 bases. The germline CDR1 and CDR2 sequences are SGHRS and YFSETQ. As DNA, the CDR3 is TGCGCCAGCAGCTTCGGGACTAGCGGGAGTTCAACAGATACGCAGTATTTT. It is translated as CASSFGTSGSSTDTQYF. Complete variable domain (other parts from reference TRBV5-1 and TRBJ2-3): KAGVTQTPRYLIKTRGQQVTLSCSPISGHRSVSWYQQTPGQGLQFLFEYFSETQRNKGNFPGRFSGRQFSNSRSEMNVSTLELGDSALYLCASSFGTSGSSTDTQYFGPGTRLTVL.